A single sample gave rise to the 17 T cell receptor beta chains below, sequenced in a study of vaccination and CD4 T cells after COVID-19. No antigens are known for them. The treatment was: approximately 11-day PBMC culture with coronavirus spike peptide pools or control peptides (ViraFEST assay). The Oncomine TCR Beta short-read assay generated sequence data from the DNA of cultured CD4+ T cells. Using its own MiXCR run on the PCR reads, TCRdb lists one record per CDR3 protein. The sample has around 20,000 distinct CDR3 sequences, about 50% seen once. The sample consisted of cultured CD4+ T cells from blood. The origin of the receptors is a human donor with COVID-19.

This sequence joins TRBV20-1 and TRBJ1-6; 9 nucleotides match TRBD1. The CDR3 consists of 17 residues. With 1 base clipped from V and 2 bases from J, the junction kept 6 bases outside the gene matches. Germline CDR1 reads DFQATT; CDR2 reads SNEGSKA (reference sequence). In nucleotides, the CDR3 is TGCAGTGCTAGAGGTGAGGGACAGGGTCCCTATAATTCACCCCTCCACTTT. This sequence encodes CSARGEGQGPYNSPLHF.

This chain joins TRBV12-3 or TRBV12-4 and TRBJ1-2; D call uncertain. The ends were cut back, 3 bases at V and 10 bases at J, with 3 bases in the middle. The CDR3 spans 9 residues. The CDR3 loop is CASSFPYTF. In DNA, the CDR3 is TGTGCCAGCAGTTTCCCCTACACCTTC.

This clonotype was seen more than once but under ten times. The J gene is TRBJ2-7, the V gene TRBV28; D not resolved. This CDR3 spans 12 amino acids. Germline V gene data show CDR1 as MDHEN and CDR2 as SYDVKM. The V end was cut by 6 bases, the J end by 2 bases, with 8 bases between. CDR3 amino acids: CASRQTAYEQYF. CDR3 DNA: TGTGCCAGCAGACAGACTGCCTACGAGCAGTACTTC.

J is TRBJ2-5 and V is TRBV27, with TRBD1 matching 9 bases. The CDR3 contains 15 residues. The junction had 13 bases not matched to a gene; V was cut back by 5 bases and J by 9 bases. Germline CDR1 is MNHEY and CDR2 is SMNVEV (reference sequence). Here the CDR3 reads CASSLDRGAPSAQYF. In DNA, the CDR3 is TGTGCCAGCAGTCTCGACAGGGGGGCCCCCAGTGCCCAGTACTTC.

This clonotype was observed a handful of times. This chain links TRBV11-3 with TRBJ2-5, with 7 bases fitting TRBD1. V lost 0 bases to trimming and J lost 1 base; unmatched junction nucleotides: 2. This CDR3 spans 15 amino acids. CDR1 SGHNT and CDR2 YENEEA come from the germline V gene. CDR3 DNA sequence: TGTGCCAGCAGCTTAGATACAGGGGCCCAAGAGACCCAGTACTTC. This sequence encodes CASSLDTGAQETQYF.

The J gene is TRBJ2-5, the V gene TRBV11-3, with 10 bases matching TRBD2. Germline-derived CDR1 and CDR2 are SGHNT and YENEEA. Germline trimming cut 7 bases from V and 5 bases from J; bases unmatched to any gene: 7. CDR3 length equals 14 residues. For the CDR3, the DNA is TGTGCCAGCACCAGAGGGGGACTAGCGGAGACCCAGTACTTC. Its translation is CASTRGGLAETQYF.

This clonotype showed up just a few times. The chain combines TRBV30 with TRBJ2-3, with 9 bases that match TRBD2. J gave up 2 bases and V 0 bases, and 6 bases lay outside the gene matches. The CDR3 spans 16 residues. Germline V gene data show CDR1 as GTSNPN and CDR2 as SVGIG (reference sequence). The CDR3 sequence: CAWSVWAGGSTDTQYF. The CDR3 DNA reads TGTGCCTGGAGTGTATGGGCGGGGGGGTCCACAGATACGCAGTATTTT.

This sequence joins TRBV18 and TRBJ1-1; no definite D call. V lost 3 bases to trimming and J lost 7 bases, with 18 bases between them. The germline CDR1 and CDR2 sequences are KGHSH and LQKENI. The CDR3 is made up of 15 amino acids. The CDR3 coding sequence is TGTGCCAGCTCACCGGCTTTGGACGGTGGTAATGAAGCTTTCTTT. Translated, it gives CASSPALDGGNEAFF.

The chain uses TRBV2 and TRBJ2-4; the D call may be TRBD1 or TRBD2 (6 bases each). CDR1 is SNHLY and CDR2 is FYNNEI in the germline V gene. Trimming left V 10 bases short and J 1 base short, with 11 bases between. The CDR3 totals 13 residues. CDR3 residues: CATGAVAKNIQYF. DNA of the CDR3: TGTGCCACGGGGGCGGTTGCCAAAAACATTCAGTACTTC.

The V call is TRBV6-2 or TRBV6-3, the J call TRBJ2-5, with D maybe TRBD1 (6 bases). Germline CDR1 reads MNHEY; CDR2 reads SVGEGT. V dropped 1 base and J dropped 5 bases, with 8 bases sitting between them. CDR3 length equals 13 residues. The CDR3 region is CASSYWQGETQYF. The CDR3 coding sequence is TGTGCCAGCAGTTACTGGCAGGGGGAGACCCAGTACTTC.

This chain links TRBV6-2 or TRBV6-3 with TRBJ2-1; the match to TRBD2 covers 8 bases. The CDR3 has 16 residues. V was pared by 7 bases and J by 2 bases, with 10 bases of the junction left unmatched. Germline loops: CDR1 MNHEY, CDR2 SVGEGT. This CDR3 reads CASIGGSGAPYNEQFF. The CDR3, as DNA: TGTGCCAGCATTGGGGGTAGCGGGGCCCCCTACAATGAGCAGTTCTTC.

The rearrangement links TRBV10-3 to TRBJ2-3; tentative D call: TRBD2 (5 bases). The CDR3 covers 14 residues. Trimming took 3 bases from V and 4 from J, leaving 11 bases between them. The germline V gene encodes CDR1 ENHRY and CDR2 SYGVKD. The CDR3 region is CAISDTGSADTQYF. CDR3 nucleotide sequence: TGTGCCATCAGTGACACGGGGTCCGCAGATACGCAGTATTTT.

Sample share makes this clonotype large. This chain joins TRBV20-1 and TRBJ2-5, with D perhaps given as TRBD1 or TRBD2 (6 bases each). The CDR3 is made up of 16 amino acids. V lost 6 bases to trimming and J lost 4 bases, with 24 bases between them. Germline CDR1 reads DFQATT; CDR2 reads SNEGSKA (reference sequence). CDR3 DNA: TGCAGTGCCAGTCGTGTCGGGGGCTTTTCGGGAGAGACCCAGTACTTC. Protein: CSASRVGGFSGETQYF.

This clonotype was counted a few times. The V gene is TRBV20-1, the J gene TRBJ1-3; 8 bases map to TRBD1. V was clipped by 7 bases and J by 4 bases; unmatched bases: 9. The CDR3 extends over 14 amino acids. The germline V gene has CDR1 DFQATT and CDR2 SNEGSKA (reference sequence). The CDR3 coding sequence is TGCAGTGTCCCCGCCGGGACAGGAGGAAACACCATATATTTT. Its protein is CSVPAGTGGNTIYF.

This chain connects TRBV24-1 to TRBJ2-3, with 8 bases aligning to TRBD2. V lost 1 base and J lost 6; bases outside the gene matches: 8. Per the germline V gene, CDR1 is KGHDR and CDR2 is SFDVKD. The length of the CDR3 is 16 residues. The DNA of the CDR3 is TGTGCCACCAGTGATTTTCCCGGGGGGGCCGGGGATACGCAGTATTTT. Protein: CATSDFPGGAGDTQYF.

This clonotype was counted once. One end of the junction varies from germline; a read error may be responsible. This chain connects TRBV18 to TRBJ1-1; the D gene is possibly TRBD1 (5 bases). CDR1 is KGHSH, CDR2 LQKENI, per germline. The length of the CDR3 is 15 residues. CDR3 bases: TGTGCCAGCTCATCACCGGGACGGGGAGGGACTGAAGCTTTCTTT. Protein product: CASSSPGRGGTEAFF.

CDR3 residues: CSARVAGGSADTQYF. CDR3 DNA sequence: TGCAGTGCTAGAGTAGCGGGGGGATCGGCAGATACGCAGTATTTT. This sequence joins TRBV20-1 and TRBJ2-3, with TRBD2 matching 10 bases. The CDR3 totals 15 residues. The germline gives CDR1 DFQATT, CDR2 SNEGSKA (reference sequence). The junction had 5 bases not matched to a gene; V was cut back by 1 base and J by 4 bases.